These 20 T cell receptor beta chains originate from one sample sequenced in a study of CD8+ T cells in alopecia areata. Sample treatment: oral pan-JAK inhibitor, 5-10 mg twice daily. Extracted RNA was reverse transcribed into cDNA, the sequencing template. Method: immunoSEQ multiplex PCR; TCRdb's copy keeps in-frame clones and lacks some. The sample contains about 280,000 clones, 58% of which appear only once. Here the sequenced sample was CD4+ T cells sorted from blood, taken at week 24, from a patient treated with tofacitinib. The receptors come from a human donor with alopecia areata.

In this sample, this clone turned up a few times. V gene TRBV5-1 combines with J gene TRBJ1-5, with D unclear. In germline, CDR1 is SGHRS, CDR2 YFSETQ. The V and J ends lost 4 bases and 11 bases respectively, with 22 bases between them. This CDR3 spans 15 amino acids. The DNA of the CDR3 is TGCGCCAGCAGCGTAGACCGTTACCAAAGGAAGGCCCAGCATTTT. This translates into CASSVDRYQRKAQHF. Looking up the rest from reference TRBV5-1 and TRBJ1-5 gives the full variable domain: KAGVTQTPRYLIKTRGQQVTLSCSPISGHRSVSWYQQTPGQGLQFLFEYFSETQRNKGNFPGRFSGRQFSNSRSEMNVSTLELGDSALYLCASSVDRYQRKAQHFGDGTRLSIL.

The chain has TRBV7-9 and TRBJ2-7; 7 bases align to TRBD1. Germline CDR1 SEHNR, CDR2 FQNEAQ (reference sequence). J was trimmed by 5 bases and V by 1 base; bases with no gene match: 5. The CDR3 extends over 14 amino acids. This CDR3 is CASSLGQGNHEQYF. The CDR3 region has the DNA TGTGCCAGCAGCTTAGGACAGGGAAACCACGAGCAGTACTTC.

CDR3 sequence reads: CASSLILVGEQYF. The CDR3 DNA reads as TGTGCCAGCAGCTTGATATTGGTGGGTGAGCAGTACTTC. This chain links TRBV5-4 with TRBJ2-7; D gene uncertain. The CDR3 is 13 residues long. V lost 1 base to trimming and J lost 7 bases, with 12 bases between them. Germline-derived CDR1 and CDR2 are SGHNT and YYREEE (reference sequence).

The V gene is TRBV7-2, the J gene TRBJ1-6; no firm D call. The CDR3 has 12 amino acids. V lost 3 bases and J 5 bases, leaving 2 bases between the germline ends. Germline values: CDR1 SGHTA, CDR2 FQGNSA. The CDR3 nucleotides read TGTGCCAGCAGCTTCGATAATTCACCCCTCCACTTT. This translates into CASSFDNSPLHF.

This sequence joins TRBV4-2 and TRBJ2-3; D is undetermined. Germline CDR1 LGHNA, CDR2 YNFKEQ. The CDR3 length is 15 residues. Trimming pared 0 bases from V and 2 bases from J, leaving 9 bases between. CDR3 in amino acids: CASSQDADPTDTQYF. Written as DNA, the CDR3 is TGTGCCAGCAGCCAAGATGCGGATCCCACAGATACGCAGTATTTT.

The V and J genes are TRBV25-1 and TRBJ1-6; a possible D gene is TRBD1 (6 bases). Germline CDR1 is MGHDK and CDR2 is SYGVNS. The CDR3 length is 15 residues. V was cut by 4 bases and J by 5 bases, with 12 bases left in between. The CDR3 DNA reads as TGTGCCAGCAGTGTAAGGGGGGGCCATAATTCACCCCTCCACTTT. Encoded protein: CASSVRGGHNSPLHF.

The rearrangement joins TRBV5-1 to TRBJ2-7; D unresolved. V gave up 4 bases and J gave up 6 bases, with 14 bases separating them. The CDR3 is 13 residues long. Germline CDR1 and CDR2: SGHRS and YFSETQ. CDR3 sequence (DNA): TGCGCCAGCAGCATCGGACCCGCGAGCGAGCAGTACTTC. Its protein product is CASSIGPASEQYF.

This clone was picked up one time. This chain uses TRBV10-3 with TRBJ2-3; 10 nucleotides align to TRBD2. This CDR3 has 14 residues. Trimming took 11 bases from V and 2 from J; bases not matched to a gene: 7. Germline V CDR1 and CDR2: ENHRY, SYGVKD. This CDR3 is CAATSGDLTDTQYF. The CDR3 coding sequence is TGTGCCGCTACTAGCGGGGATCTCACAGATACGCAGTATTTT.

The rearrangement links TRBV4-3 to TRBJ1-2, with D possibly being TRBD1 (6 bases). From germline, CDR1 is LGHNA and CDR2 YSLEER. The CDR3 consists of 14 residues. The V end lost 7 bases, the J end lost 1 base, and 13 bases lay between the germline ends. The DNA of the CDR3 is TGCGCCAGCACCCGGGACATCTTTAACTATGGCTACACCTTC. Its translation is CASTRDIFNYGYTF.

This clone was detected only once. Different DNA sequences within this sample yield the same CDR3. The chain uses TRBV30 and TRBJ2-5; the D call may be TRBD1 or TRBD2 (6 bases each). This CDR3 comprises 13 residues. The germline CDR1 and CDR2 sequences are GTSNPN and SVGIG (reference sequence). Trimming pared 3 bases from V and 5 bases from J, leaving 13 bases between. CDR3 region: CAWSVQGGETQYF. CDR3 DNA sequence: TGTGCCTGGAGCGTACAGGGAGGCGAGACCCAGTACTTC.

This clone was detected only a few times. V is TRBV7-9 and J is TRBJ2-1; 9 bases agree with TRBD1. Trimming removed 5 bases from V and 3 bases from J; junction bases left unmatched: 11. The CDR3 contains 17 residues. Germline V gene sequence: CDR1 SEHNR, CDR2 FQNEAQ (reference sequence). CDR3 in amino acids: CASSLESLTGGYNEQFF. The DNA for the CDR3 is TGTGCCAGCAGCCTGGAATCTTTGACAGGGGGCTACAATGAGCAGTTCTTC.

The chain uses TRBV4-3 and TRBJ1-2; 9 bases align to TRBD1. Per germline, CDR1 LGHNA and CDR2 YSLEER. The CDR3 runs to 14 residues. V lost 1 base, J lost 7 bases, and 4 bases stayed unmatched. CDR3 sequence: CASSQATGGGGYTF. The DNA of the CDR3 is TGCGCCAGCAGCCAAGCTACAGGGGGCGGTGGCTACACCTTC.

The chain combines TRBV5-4 with TRBJ1-2; D call uncertain. The germline V gene has CDR1 SGHNT and CDR2 YYREEE (reference sequence). The CDR3 has 13 amino acids. Trimming pared 0 bases from V and 8 bases from J, leaving 11 bases between. CDR3 region: CASSLANEEGYTF. In DNA form, the CDR3 reads TGTGCCAGCAGCTTGGCAAACGAGGAAGGCTACACCTTC. The whole variable domain, filled in from reference TRBV5-4 and TRBJ1-2, reads ETGVTQSPTHLIKTRGQQVTLRCSSQSGHNTVSWYQQALGQGPQFIFQYYREEENGRGNFPPRFSGLQFPNYSSELNVNALELDDSALYLCASSLANEEGYTFGSGTRLTVV.

The table lists this clone with a few counts. This chain links TRBV10-3 with TRBJ2-1; 9 bases agree with TRBD1. Germline CDR1 ENHRY, CDR2 SYGVKD. The CDR3 has 14 residues. V trimming: 8 bases; J trimming: 3 bases; junction bases outside the gene matches: 5. CDR3 DNA: TGTGCCATCGGAAGACAGGGGGACTACAATGAGCAGTTCTTC. Translating gives CAIGRQGDYNEQFF.

This chain uses TRBV5-6 with TRBJ2-1; D is ambiguous. CDR3 length: 15 residues. V was clipped by 4 bases and J by 3 bases, with 14 bases between them. The germline V gene has CDR1 SGHDT and CDR2 YYEEEE. In DNA form, the CDR3 reads TGTGCCAGCAGCCCGAACCTACCCCTCTACAATGAGCAGTTCTTC. This gives the protein CASSPNLPLYNEQFF.

The chain is built from TRBV20-1 and TRBJ1-1; D unclear. V was clipped by 3 bases and J by 11 bases, with 13 bases between them. The CDR3 length is 11 residues. Germline CDR1 DFQATT, CDR2 SNEGSKA (reference sequence). The CDR3 sequence: CSARETFGAFF. The CDR3 nucleotides are TGCAGTGCTAGGGAGACTTTTGGGGCTTTCTTT.

This clone appeared a few times. V and J are TRBV6-6 and TRBJ2-1; possible D gene TRBD2, 6 bases. Germline V gene data show CDR1 as MNHNY and CDR2 as SVGAGI (reference sequence). The V end was cut by 0 bases, the J end by 8 bases, with 11 bases between. The CDR3 runs 14 residues. CDR3 loop: CASSYSTSGYEQFF. In nucleotides, the CDR3 is TGTGCCAGCAGTTACTCGACTAGTGGGTATGAGCAGTTCTTC.

V usage is TRBV18 and J usage is TRBJ1-1, with 7 bases matching TRBD1. Trimming at V came to 6 bases and at J to 5 bases, leaving 6 bases not matched to a gene. The germline V gene has CDR1 KGHSH and CDR2 LQKENI. The length of the CDR3 is 13 residues. The CDR3 sequence is CASSRTGVTEAFF. In DNA form, the CDR3 reads TGTGCCAGCTCCAGAACAGGGGTGACTGAAGCTTTCTTT.

This chain links TRBV30 with TRBJ1-4; 8 bases map to TRBD1. CDR3 length equals 15 residues. CDR1 GTSNPN and CDR2 SVGIG come from the germline V gene (reference sequence). V was clipped by 4 bases and J by 8 bases; unmatched bases: 12. CDR3 sequence: CAWTLGQGRGEKLFF. CDR3 bases: TGTGCCTGGACCCTAGGACAGGGTCGGGGGGAAAAACTGTTTTTT.

A word on this clone: The sample holds other DNA sequences that translate to the same CDR3. CDR3 sequence: CASSLSPSGGAVNEQFF. CDR3 bases: TGCGCCAGCAGCTTGTCGCCTAGCGGGGGGGCGGTTAATGAGCAGTTCTTC. V is TRBV5-1 and J is TRBJ2-1; 12 nucleotides line up with TRBD2. This CDR3 region has 17 residues. Per germline, CDR1 SGHRS and CDR2 YFSETQ. Germline trimming cut 1 base from V and 7 bases from J; bases unmatched to any gene: 9.